The 15 T cell receptor beta chains reported below all come from one sample, sequenced in a study of T cell changes during pregnancy in multiple sclerosis. Clones were read by immunoSEQ multiplex PCR, and TCRdb kept only the in-frame ones, dropping some. This table has 50,000 to 75,000 clones, about 90% appearing once. This sample comprised peripheral blood, obtained in the third trimester of pregnancy. The origin of the receptors is a female donor in good health, enrolled as a control in a pregnancy study.

This rearrangement joins TRBV6-1 to TRBJ1-1; tentatively, D is TRBD1 (6 bases). The ends were cut back, 1 base at V and 10 bases at J, with 10 bases in the middle. Germline CDR1 and CDR2: MNHNS and SASEGT. This CDR3 has 12 residues. The CDR3 nucleotides are TGTGCCAGCAGTGAAGGGGGCAGGGGAGCTTTCTTT. This sequence encodes CASSEGGRGAFF.

This clone is a singleton in its sample. The V and J genes are TRBV28 and TRBJ2-3, with 8 bases fitting TRBD1. Losses at the gene ends were 5 bases for V and 3 bases for J; bases not matched to a gene: 10. This CDR3 spans 16 amino acids. Germline lookup yields CDR1 MDHEN and CDR2 SYDVKM. This CDR3 reads CASSPLTGAFTDTQYF. CDR3 nucleotide sequence: TGTGCCAGCAGTCCACTGACAGGGGCTTTTACAGATACGCAGTATTTT. The full variable domain, its missing parts supplied by reference TRBV28 and TRBJ2-3, is DVKVTQSSRYLVKRTGEKVFLECVQDMDHENMFWYRQDPGLGLRLIYFSYDVKMKEKGDIPEGYSVSREKKERFSLILESASTNQTSMYLCASSPLTGAFTDTQYFGPGTRLTVL.

The chain employs TRBV7-8 and TRBJ2-7; possible D gene TRBD2, 6 bases. The CDR3 contains 17 residues. Trimming took 3 bases from V and 4 from J, leaving 22 bases between them. Germline CDR1 SGHVS, CDR2 FQNEAQ. CDR3 in amino acids: CASSFPSGEQILYEQYF. DNA of the CDR3: TGTGCCAGCAGCTTCCCCTCGGGGGAACAGATTTTATACGAGCAGTACTTC.

This chain connects TRBV2 to TRBJ2-7; perhaps TRBD2 as D (5 bases). The CDR3 runs 13 residues. V lost 5 bases to trimming and J lost 6 bases, with 14 bases between them. Germline V gives CDR1 SNHLY, CDR2 FYNNEI. This chain's CDR3 is CASSSGPSAEQYF. CDR3 bases: TGTGCCAGCAGTAGCGGCCCCTCGGCCGAGCAGTACTTC.

The CDR3 DNA is TGTGCCTGGAGGCCCCCTGTCCAGGACTATGGCTACACCTTC. This encodes CAWRPPVQDYGYTF. V is TRBV30 and J is TRBJ1-2; D is ambiguous. Germline CDR1 and CDR2: GTSNPN and SVGIG (reference sequence). This CDR3 is 14 amino acids long. The ends were cut back, 3 bases at V and 3 bases at J, with 14 bases in the middle.

The chain employs TRBV7-2 and TRBJ2-5, with D perhaps matching TRBD2 (6 bases). V was cut by 0 bases and J by 5 bases, with 16 bases left in between. Germline loops: CDR1 SGHTA, CDR2 FQGNSA. The CDR3 length is 16 residues. The chain's CDR3 is CASSLARRGGEETQYF. The DNA for the CDR3 is TGTGCCAGCAGCTTAGCGAGACGGGGAGGCGAGGAGACCCAGTACTTC.

Only one count was recorded for this clone. The V and J genes are TRBV7-2 and TRBJ1-2, with D unresolved. V lost 4 bases to trimming and J lost 4 bases, with 7 bases between them. The CDR3 spans 12 residues. Germline V gives CDR1 SGHTA, CDR2 FQGNSA. CDR3 sequence reads: CASSSSPYGYTF. The DNA for the CDR3 is TGTGCCAGCAGCTCCTCTCCCTATGGCTACACCTTC.

The V gene is TRBV7-9, the J gene TRBJ2-2, with 8 bases matching TRBD1. Germline V gene sequence: CDR1 SEHNR, CDR2 FQNEAQ (reference sequence). The CDR3 totals 14 residues. The J segment lost 7 bases and the V segment lost 3 bases, leaving 4 bases of the junction unmatched. In DNA form, the CDR3 reads TGTGCCAGCAGCTTTACAGGGGGTGGCGGGGAGCTGTTTTTT. The encoded protein is CASSFTGGGGELFF.

The gene calls are TRBV7-9 and TRBJ2-7; 9 bases map to TRBD1. The length of the CDR3 is 14 residues. Losses at the gene ends were 4 bases for V and 5 bases for J; bases not matched to a gene: 6. CDR1 and CDR2 from the germline V gene are SEHNR and FQNEAQ (reference sequence). The CDR3 bases are TGTGCCAGCAGCTACACAGGGGGCCAGCACGAGCAGTACTTC. Translated: CASSYTGGQHEQYF.

This sequence joins TRBV28 and TRBJ1-2, with D possibly TRBD1 on 5 matching bases. V was pared by 9 bases and J by 4 bases, with 18 bases between. Per germline, CDR1 MDHEN and CDR2 SYDVKM. CDR3 size: 14 residues. The CDR3: CASLPGRDSYGYTF. The DNA for the CDR3 is TGTGCCAGTCTCCCGGGACGGGACTCCTATGGCTACACCTTC.

Only a few counts were recorded for this clone. The V and J genes are TRBV5-1 and TRBJ2-5; a weak D match, TRBD2 (6 bases). This CDR3 is built from 16 residues. The germline V and J ends were trimmed by 0 bases and 3 bases, with 15 bases remaining between them. Germline CDR1 SGHRS, CDR2 YFSETQ. The CDR3, as DNA: TGCGCCAGCAGCTTGGGCGACGGCCGGGGGAAAGAGACCCAGTACTTC. It yields the protein CASSLGDGRGKETQYF.

The V and J genes are TRBV25-1 and TRBJ1-2; no definite D call. V gave up 3 bases and J gave up 5 bases, with 19 bases separating them. Germline lookup yields CDR1 MGHDK and CDR2 SYGVNS. The CDR3 runs 16 residues. CDR3 in amino acids: CASSDSGSLDIYGYTF. The CDR3 bases are TGTGCCAGCAGTGATTCGGGGTCCCTCGATATATATGGCTACACCTTC.

CDR3 DNA: TGTGCCAGCAGTTGGACAGGGATGTGGGATACGCAGTATTTT. Amino acids: CASSWTGMWDTQYF. The V call is TRBV28, the J call TRBJ2-3, with 8 nucleotides matching TRBD1. The V and J ends lost 4 bases and 6 bases, in that order; junction bases with no gene match: 6. Germline CDR1 reads MDHEN; CDR2 reads SYDVKM. This CDR3 region has 14 residues. The full variable domain, rest sourced from reference TRBV28 and TRBJ2-3, is DVKVTQSSRYLVKRTGEKVFLECVQDMDHENMFWYRQDPGLGLRLIYFSYDVKMKEKGDIPEGYSVSREKKERFSLILESASTNQTSMYLCASSWTGMWDTQYFGPGTRLTVL.

The V gene is TRBV6-1, the J gene TRBJ2-1; a possible D gene is TRBD1 (6 bases). CDR3 length equals 14 residues. With 3 bases removed from V and 7 bases from J, the gap between germline ends came to 13 bases. Germline V gene data show CDR1 as MNHNS and CDR2 as SASEGT. CDR3: CASSEMSGDNEQFF. In DNA form, the CDR3 reads TGTGCCAGCAGTGAGATGTCAGGGGATAATGAGCAGTTCTTC.

The chain employs TRBV11-1 and TRBJ1-1; TRBD1 agrees at 7 bases. CDR1 is SGHAT, CDR2 FQDESV, per germline (reference sequence). V dropped 5 bases and J dropped 4; count of bases not matched to a gene: 7. The CDR3 runs to 14 residues. DNA for the CDR3: TGTGCCAGCAGCCCAATTGACAGGGTCACTGAAGCTTTCTTT. This encodes CASSPIDRVTEAFF.